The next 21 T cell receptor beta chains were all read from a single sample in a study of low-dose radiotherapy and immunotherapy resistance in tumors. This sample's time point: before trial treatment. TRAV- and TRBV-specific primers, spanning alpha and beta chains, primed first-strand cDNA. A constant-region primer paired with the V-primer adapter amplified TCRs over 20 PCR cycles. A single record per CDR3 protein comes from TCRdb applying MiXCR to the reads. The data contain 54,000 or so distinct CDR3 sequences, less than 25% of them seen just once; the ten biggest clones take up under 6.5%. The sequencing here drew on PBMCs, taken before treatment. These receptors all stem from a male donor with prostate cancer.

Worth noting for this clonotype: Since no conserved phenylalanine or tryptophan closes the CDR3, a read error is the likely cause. CDR3 residues: CASSLGTNTEAFL. The DNA of the CDR3 is TGTGCCAGCAGCTTAGGCACGAACACTGAAGCTTTCCTT. V is TRBV7-9 and J is TRBJ1-1; D call uncertain. The germline V and J ends were trimmed by 1 base and 1 base, with 4 bases remaining between them. Germline V gene lookup returns CDR1 SEHNR and CDR2 FQNEAQ (reference sequence). The CDR3 length is 13 residues.

CDR3 DNA sequence: TGTGCCAGCAACCCAAGGTCGTATTCGAACACACCCGCGAATGAGCAGTTCTTC. Its translation: CASNPRSYSNTPANEQFF. This sequence joins TRBV11-3 and TRBJ2-1; D uncertain. The CDR3 extends over 18 amino acids. The V and J ends lost 7 bases and 7 bases respectively, with 29 bases between them. Germline assignment: CDR1 SGHNT and CDR2 YENEEA.

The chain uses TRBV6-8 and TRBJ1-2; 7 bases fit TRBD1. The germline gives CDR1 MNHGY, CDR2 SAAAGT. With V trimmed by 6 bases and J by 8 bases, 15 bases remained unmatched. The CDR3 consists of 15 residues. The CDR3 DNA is TGTGCCAGCAGCCCGCGCGGAACGACAGGGAAGGGCTACACCTTC. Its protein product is CASSPRGTTGKGYTF.

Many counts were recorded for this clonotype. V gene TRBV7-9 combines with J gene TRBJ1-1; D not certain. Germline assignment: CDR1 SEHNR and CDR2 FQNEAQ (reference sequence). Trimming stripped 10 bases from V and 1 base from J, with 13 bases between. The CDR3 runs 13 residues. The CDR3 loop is CATLGRRNTEAFF. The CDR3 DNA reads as TGTGCCACGCTAGGACGAAGGAACACTGAAGCTTTCTTT.

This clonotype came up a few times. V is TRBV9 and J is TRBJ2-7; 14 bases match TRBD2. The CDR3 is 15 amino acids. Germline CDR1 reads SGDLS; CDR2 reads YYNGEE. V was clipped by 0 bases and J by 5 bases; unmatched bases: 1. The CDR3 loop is CASSVEGLAGDEQYF. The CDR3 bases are TGTGCCAGCAGCGTAGAGGGACTAGCGGGAGACGAGCAGTACTTC.

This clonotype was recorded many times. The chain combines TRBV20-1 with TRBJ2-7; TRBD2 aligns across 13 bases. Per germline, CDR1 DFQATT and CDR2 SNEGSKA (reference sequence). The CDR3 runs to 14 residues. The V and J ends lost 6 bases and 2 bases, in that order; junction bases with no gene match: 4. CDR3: CSAAGLAGAYEQYF. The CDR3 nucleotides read TGCAGTGCCGCTGGACTAGCGGGAGCCTACGAGCAGTACTTC.

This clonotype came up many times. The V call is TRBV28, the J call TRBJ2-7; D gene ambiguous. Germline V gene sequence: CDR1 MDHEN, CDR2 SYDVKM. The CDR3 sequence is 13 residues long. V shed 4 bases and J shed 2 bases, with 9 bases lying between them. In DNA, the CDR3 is TGTGCCAGCAGTTCCCCGAACACCTACGAGCAGTACTTC. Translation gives CASSSPNTYEQYF.

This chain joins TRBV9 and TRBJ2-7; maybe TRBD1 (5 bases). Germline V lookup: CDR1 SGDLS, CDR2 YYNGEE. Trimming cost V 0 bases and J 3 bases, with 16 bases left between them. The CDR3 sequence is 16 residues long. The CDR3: CASSVGNRQGYYEQYF. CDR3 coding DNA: TGTGCCAGCAGCGTAGGTAACCGGCAGGGATACTACGAGCAGTACTTC.

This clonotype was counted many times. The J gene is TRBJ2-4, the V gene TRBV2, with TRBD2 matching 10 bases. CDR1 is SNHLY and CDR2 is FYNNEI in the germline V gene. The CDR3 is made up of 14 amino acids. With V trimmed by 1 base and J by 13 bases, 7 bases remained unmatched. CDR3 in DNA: TGTGCCAGCAGTGAAGGGACTAGCGGCTTGAGCCAGTACTTC. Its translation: CASSEGTSGLSQYF.

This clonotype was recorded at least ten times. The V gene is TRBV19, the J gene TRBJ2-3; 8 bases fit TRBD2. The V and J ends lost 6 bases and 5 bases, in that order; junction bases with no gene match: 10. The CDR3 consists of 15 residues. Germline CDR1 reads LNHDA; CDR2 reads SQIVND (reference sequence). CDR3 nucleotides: TGTGCCAGTAGGGCCCTAGCGGGTCCGGTAGATACGCAGTATTTT. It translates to CASRALAGPVDTQYF. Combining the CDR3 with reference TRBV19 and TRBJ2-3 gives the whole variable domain DGGITQSPKYLFRKEGQNVTLSCEQNLNHDAMYWYRQDPGQGLRLIYYSQIVNDFQKGDIAEGYSVSREKKESFPLTVTSAQKNPTAFYLCASRALAGPVDTQYFGPGTRLTVL.

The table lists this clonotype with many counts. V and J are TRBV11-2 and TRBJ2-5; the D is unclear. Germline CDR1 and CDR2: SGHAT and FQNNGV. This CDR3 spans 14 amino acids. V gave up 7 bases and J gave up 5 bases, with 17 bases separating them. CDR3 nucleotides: TGTGCCAGCACCCCTGGGGAACCCGGCGAGACCCAGTACTTC. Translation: CASTPGEPGETQYF.

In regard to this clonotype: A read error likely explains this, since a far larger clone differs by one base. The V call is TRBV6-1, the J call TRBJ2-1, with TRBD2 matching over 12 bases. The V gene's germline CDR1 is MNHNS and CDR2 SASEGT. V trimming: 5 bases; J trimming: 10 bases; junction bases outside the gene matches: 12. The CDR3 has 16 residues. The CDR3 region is CASSTTTSGSSYEQFF. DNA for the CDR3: TGTGCCAGCAGTACCACGACTAGCGGGAGCTCCTACGAGCAGTTCTTC.

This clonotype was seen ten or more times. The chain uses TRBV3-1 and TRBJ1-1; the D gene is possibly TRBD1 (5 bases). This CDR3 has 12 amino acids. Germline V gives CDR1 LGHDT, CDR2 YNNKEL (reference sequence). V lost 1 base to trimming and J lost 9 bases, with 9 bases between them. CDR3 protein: CASSQGGEKAFF. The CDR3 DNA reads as TGTGCCAGCAGCCAAGGGGGGGAAAAAGCTTTCTTT.

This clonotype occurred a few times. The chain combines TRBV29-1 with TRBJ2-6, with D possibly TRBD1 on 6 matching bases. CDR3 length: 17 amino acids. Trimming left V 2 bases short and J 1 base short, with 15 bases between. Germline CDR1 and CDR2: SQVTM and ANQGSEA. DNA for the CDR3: TGCAGCGTTGAAACCGGACAGAGGATATCTGGGGCCAACGTCCTGACTTTC. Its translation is CSVETGQRISGANVLTF.

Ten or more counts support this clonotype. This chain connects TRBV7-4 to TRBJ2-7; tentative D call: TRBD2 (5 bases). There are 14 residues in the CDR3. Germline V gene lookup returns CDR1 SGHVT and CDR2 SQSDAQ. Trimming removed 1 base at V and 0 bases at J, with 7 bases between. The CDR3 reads CASSLVGSSYEQYF. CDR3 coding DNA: TGTGCCAGCAGCTTAGTGGGGAGCTCCTACGAGCAGTACTTC.

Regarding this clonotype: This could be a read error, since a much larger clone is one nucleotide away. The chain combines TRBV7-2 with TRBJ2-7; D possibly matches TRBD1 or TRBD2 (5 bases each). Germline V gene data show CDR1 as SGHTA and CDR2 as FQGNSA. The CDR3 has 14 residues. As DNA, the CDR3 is TGTGCCAGCAGCTCCTCCGGGACCACCTACGAGCAGTGCTTC. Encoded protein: CASSSSGTTYEQCF.

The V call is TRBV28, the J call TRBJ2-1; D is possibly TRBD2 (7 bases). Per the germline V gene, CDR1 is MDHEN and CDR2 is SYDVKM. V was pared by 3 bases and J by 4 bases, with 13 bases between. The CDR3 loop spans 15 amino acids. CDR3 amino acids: CASSLAGAAYNEQFF. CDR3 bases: TGTGCCAGCAGTTTGGCGGGGGCCGCATACAATGAGCAGTTCTTC.

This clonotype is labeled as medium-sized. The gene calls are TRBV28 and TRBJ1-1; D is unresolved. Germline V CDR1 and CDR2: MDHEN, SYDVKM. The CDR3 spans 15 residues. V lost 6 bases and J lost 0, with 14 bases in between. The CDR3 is CASSLHGLLNTEAFF. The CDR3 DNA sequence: TGTGCCAGCAGCCTACATGGACTCTTGAACACTGAAGCTTTCTTT.

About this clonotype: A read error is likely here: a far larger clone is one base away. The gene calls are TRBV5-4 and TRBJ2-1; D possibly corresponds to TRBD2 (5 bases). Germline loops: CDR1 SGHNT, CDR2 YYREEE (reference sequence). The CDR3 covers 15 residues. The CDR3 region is CANSVAYSSYNEQFF. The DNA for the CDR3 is TGCGCCAACAGCGTAGCGTATAGCTCCTACAATGAGCAGTTCTTC.

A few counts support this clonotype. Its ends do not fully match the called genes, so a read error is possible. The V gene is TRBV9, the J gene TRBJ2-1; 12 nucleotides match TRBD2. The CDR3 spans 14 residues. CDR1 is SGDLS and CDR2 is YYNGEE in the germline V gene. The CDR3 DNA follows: TGTGCCAGCAGCGTAGGGGCAACGCTAGCGGGGGGGAACTTC. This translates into CASSVGATLAGGNF. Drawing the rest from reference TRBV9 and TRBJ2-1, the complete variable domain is DSGVTQTPKHLITATGQRVTLRCSPRSGDLSVYWYQQSLDQGLQFLIQYYNGEERAKGNILERFSAQQFPDLHSELNLSSLELGDSALYFCASSVGATLAGGNFGPGTRLTVL.

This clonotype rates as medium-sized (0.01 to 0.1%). The DNA of the CDR3 is TGTGCCAGCACACAGGGGGCTACTGGGAACACTGAAGCTTTCTTT. Translating it yields CASTQGATGNTEAFF. The chain recombines TRBV6-6 with TRBJ1-1; 9 positions match TRBD1. The CDR3 runs to 15 residues. Germline V CDR1 and CDR2: MNHNY, SVGAGI (reference sequence). V was pared by 7 bases and J by 1 base, with 7 bases of the junction left unmatched.